This entry lists 19 T cell receptor beta chains sequenced from one sample in a study of cytomegalovirus exposure and HLA in healthy donors. PCR primers comprised 60 Vbeta and 13 Jbeta primers. Method: immunoSEQ multiplex PCR; TCRdb's copy keeps in-frame clones and lacks some. The sample holds about 100,000 clones, about 75% seen once. Source material: PBMCs. The receptors were sampled from a man aged 40-50 years in good health and CMV-seropositive.

The chain is built from TRBV4-1 and TRBJ1-4, with a possible D match to TRBD1 (6 bases). Germline-derived CDR1 and CDR2 are MGHRA and YSYEKL. The CDR3 consists of 17 residues. The germline V and J ends were trimmed by 4 bases and 3 bases, with 18 bases remaining between them. The CDR3 DNA follows: TGCGCCAGCAGCCCCCGCCAGCGGGACACCTCTAATGAAAAACTGTTTTTT. Its translation: CASSPRQRDTSNEKLFF.

The J gene is TRBJ2-1, the V gene TRBV5-4; 9 bases line up with TRBD2. Germline V gene sequence: CDR1 SGHNT, CDR2 YYREEE (reference sequence). Trimming cost V 1 base and J 4 bases; bases outside gene matches: 9. The CDR3 runs 17 residues. CDR3 sequence: CASSLMTSGHLYNEQFF. DNA of the CDR3: TGTGCCAGCAGCTTGATGACTAGCGGACATTTATACAATGAGCAGTTCTTC.

V usage is TRBV7-2 and J usage is TRBJ2-6; tentative D call: TRBD2 (6 bases). This CDR3 has 18 amino acids. Germline V gene sequence: CDR1 SGHTA, CDR2 FQGNSA. Trimming removed 5 bases from V and 0 bases from J, with 17 bases in between. In nucleotides, the CDR3 is TGTGCCAGCAGCCGAAACAAGCGGGCGCTCTCTGGGGCCAACGTCCTGACTTTC. Its protein is CASSRNKRALSGANVLTF. The full variable domain, completed using reference TRBV7-2 and TRBJ2-6, is GAGVSQSPSNKVTEKGKDVELRCDPISGHTALYWYRQSLGQGLEFLIYFQGNSAPDKSGLPSDRFSAERTGGSVSTLTIQRTQQEDSAVYLCASSRNKRALSGANVLTFGAGSRLTVL.

The chain employs TRBV10-2 and TRBJ2-3, with 9 bases identical to TRBD1. J was trimmed by 3 bases and V by 6 bases; bases with no gene match: 7. Per the germline V gene, CDR1 is WSHSY and CDR2 is SAAADI. CDR3 length: 15 amino acids. The CDR3 region is CASRGGDRDTDTQYF. The CDR3 bases are TGCGCCAGCAGGGGTGGGGACAGGGATACAGATACGCAGTATTTT.

The chain combines TRBV27 with TRBJ2-7; TRBD2 matches at 12 bases. The CDR3 is 17 residues long. Germline V gives CDR1 MNHEY, CDR2 SMNVEV (reference sequence). Unmatched junction bases numbered 7, after V lost 2 bases and J lost 2 bases. In DNA form, the CDR3 reads TGTGCCAGCAGTTTAAATCTAGCGGGAGGGCCCGCCTACGAGCAGTACTTC. Its translation is CASSLNLAGGPAYEQYF.

The chain couples TRBV6-1 to TRBJ1-3, with 8 bases that match TRBD1. The CDR3 is 15 amino acids. V gave up 5 bases and J gave up 0 bases; unmatched junction bases: 3. Germline assignment: CDR1 MNHNS and CDR2 SASEGT. The CDR3 DNA reads as TGTGCCAGCAGTCGGGACAGGAGCTCTGGAAACACCATATATTTT. It is translated as CASSRDRSSGNTIYF.

The chain recombines TRBV6-1 with TRBJ2-7; D is unresolved. V gave up 6 bases and J gave up 1 base, with 10 bases separating them. The CDR3 is made up of 13 amino acids. Germline assignment: CDR1 MNHNS and CDR2 SASEGT. DNA for the CDR3: TGTGCCAGCAGGGCATATCAGTCCTACGAGCAGTACTTC. Its protein product is CASRAYQSYEQYF.

The rearrangement joins TRBV5-1 to TRBJ2-7; no definite D call. Per germline, CDR1 SGHRS and CDR2 YFSETQ. Trimming shortened V by 0 bases and J by 0 bases, and 4 bases separated the two germline ends. CDR3 size: 13 residues. CDR3 DNA sequence: TGCGCCAGCAGCTTGGACGGCTCCTACGAGCAGTACTTC. It specifies CASSLDGSYEQYF.

The rearrangement uses TRBV18 and TRBJ1-2; 9 nucleotides line up with TRBD1. The V and J ends lost 1 base and 8 bases, in that order; junction bases with no gene match: 17. In germline, CDR1 is KGHSH, CDR2 LQKENI. This CDR3 has 18 residues. CDR3 nucleotides: TGTGCCAGCTCACCACGAAAGATAAGCCCTGGGACAGGGTTCGGCTACACCTTC. It encodes CASSPRKISPGTGFGYTF.

The CDR3 region is CASSVGFSGGSRSSYNEQFF. The CDR3, as DNA: TGTGCCAGCAGCGTAGGGTTTAGCGGGGGGTCCAGGAGCTCCTACAATGAGCAGTTCTTC. V usage is TRBV9 and J usage is TRBJ2-1; TRBD2 matches 10 bases. The germline V gene has CDR1 SGDLS and CDR2 YYNGEE. With 0 bases clipped from V and 0 bases from J, the junction kept 12 bases outside the gene matches. The CDR3 runs to 20 residues.

A few counts support this clone. Different DNA sequences within this sample yield the same CDR3. The chain employs TRBV5-1 and TRBJ1-2; possibly TRBD1 for D (5 bases). CDR3 length equals 14 residues. V lost 4 bases, J lost 8 bases, and 18 bases lay in between. CDR1 and CDR2 (germline): SGHRS, YFSETQ. CDR3 coding DNA: TGCGCCAGCAGCGCTTGGGAGGAGGGGAGGGGCTACACCTTC. Amino acids: CASSAWEEGRGYTF. Full variable domain (missing parts from reference TRBV5-1 and TRBJ1-2): KAGVTQTPRYLIKTRGQQVTLSCSPISGHRSVSWYQQTPGQGLQFLFEYFSETQRNKGNFPGRFSGRQFSNSRSEMNVSTLELGDSALYLCASSAWEEGRGYTFGSGTRLTVV.

The chain carries TRBV2 and TRBJ2-1; 11 positions match TRBD2. Germline V gene lookup returns CDR1 SNHLY and CDR2 FYNNEI. The CDR3 has 14 residues. V lost 6 bases to trimming and J lost 8 bases; unmatched junction nucleotides: 6. This CDR3 is CASRLLAGEHEQFF. Here the CDR3 DNA reads TGTGCCAGCAGGTTACTAGCGGGAGAGCATGAGCAGTTCTTC. Variable domain in full (rest from reference TRBV2 and TRBJ2-1): EPEVTQTPSHQVTQMGQEVILRCVPISNHLYFYWYRQILGQKVEFLVSFYNNEISEKSEIFDDQFSVERPDGSNFTLKIRSTKLEDSAMYFCASRLLAGEHEQFFGPGTRLTVL.

This chain uses TRBV4-3 with TRBJ2-3, with 7 positions matching TRBD2. Germline loops: CDR1 LGHNA, CDR2 YSLEER. V dropped 1 base and J dropped 4; count of bases not matched to a gene: 5. There are 15 residues in the CDR3. This chain's CDR3 is CASSQGPSGADTQYF. Here the CDR3 DNA reads TGCGCCAGCAGCCAAGGTCCTAGCGGAGCAGATACGCAGTATTTT.

The CDR3 DNA reads TGTGCCAGCAGCACTTTGACAGGGCTGTTTTCTGAAGCTTTCTTT. Protein: CASSTLTGLFSEAFF. This sequence joins TRBV7-8 and TRBJ1-1, with 7 bases identical to TRBD1. The CDR3 totals 15 residues. Trimming took 5 bases from V and 6 from J; bases not matched to a gene: 12. CDR1 and CDR2 (germline): SGHVS, FQNEAQ.

The chain couples TRBV4-1 to TRBJ1-1, with D unclear. V gave up 0 bases and J gave up 1 base, with 6 bases separating them. The length of the CDR3 is 14 residues. The germline V gene has CDR1 MGHRA and CDR2 YSYEKL. As DNA, the CDR3 is TGCGCCAGCAGCCAAGAAACAGCGAACACTGAAGCTTTCTTT. It codes for CASSQETANTEAFF.

V gene TRBV7-3 combines with J gene TRBJ2-6; 7 bases agree with TRBD2. This CDR3 region has 17 residues. Looked up from germline, CDR1 is SGHTA and CDR2 is FQGTGA. V shed 5 bases, J shed 0 bases, and the junction held 7 bases outside the gene matches. The CDR3 loop reads CASSKGEGYSGANVLTF. The CDR3 DNA sequence: TGTGCCAGCAGCAAAGGGGAGGGGTACTCTGGGGCCAACGTCCTGACTTTC.

The chain carries TRBV5-1 and TRBJ2-7, with 12 bases lining up with TRBD1. Germline CDR1 and CDR2: SGHRS and YFSETQ. The ends lost 0 bases at V and 7 bases at J; junction bases unmatched: 5. The CDR3 runs to 15 residues. CDR3 DNA sequence: TGCGCCAGCAGCTTGGCGGGACAGGGGGCAGGTGAGCAGTACTTC. Protein sequence: CASSLAGQGAGEQYF.

V is TRBV18 and J is TRBJ1-2; D is ambiguous. CDR3 length: 14 residues. Trimming shortened V by 3 bases and J by 4 bases, and 12 bases separated the two germline ends. Germline values: CDR1 KGHSH, CDR2 LQKENI. CDR3 coding DNA: TGTGCCAGCTCACCCCCAGGAATAAGCTATGGCTACACCTTC. It yields the protein CASSPPGISYGYTF.

The table lists this clone with a count of one. The chain combines TRBV4-3 with TRBJ2-1, with 9 nucleotides matching TRBD2. Germline V gene data show CDR1 as LGHNA and CDR2 as YSLEER. The CDR3 has 14 amino acids. Trimming cost V 3 bases and J 8 bases; bases outside gene matches: 5. In DNA, the CDR3 is TGCGCCAGCAGCCATAGCGGGAGATTGTATGAGCAGTTCTTC. It specifies CASSHSGRLYEQFF.